This TCR beta chain was recovered during a study of radiation and T cells in renal cell carcinoma. Notes on the study in general: From baseline, blood top tumor clonotypes peaked at 2 weeks post-radiation.

Of note for this clone: The antigen remains unidentified.

The data were produced by immunoSEQ multiplex PCR, yet TCRdb's version contains in-frame clones alone and is incomplete. The data show 130,000 to 150,000 clones, over 75% seen once. Per the germline V gene, CDR1 is LNHDA and CDR2 is SQIVND (reference sequence). There are 15 residues in the CDR3. Trimming stripped 8 bases from V and 9 bases from J, with 20 bases between. This sample's time point: baseline pretreatment blood. The treatment: 15 Gy SBRT to primary tumor, nephrectomy 4 weeks later. The receptor was derived from a woman in her forties or fifties with renal cell carcinoma. The sample here was blood, taken from a patient whose treatment included radiotherapy and nephrectomy. The chain joins TRBV19 to TRBJ1-6; perhaps TRBD1 as D (5 bases). The CDR3 sequence: CASSTRRTSASPLHF. CDR3 DNA: TGTGCCAGTTCCACTCGGAGGACATCGGCTTCACCCCTCCACTTT.